The 27 T cell receptor beta chains below come from one sample, sequenced in a study of post-analysis software for immune sequencing data. Unique molecular identifiers were carried by the TCR beta cDNA libraries. MiXCR, run by TCRdb on the PCR reads, gives a single entry per CDR3 protein. The repertoire consists of roughly 670,000 distinct CDR3 sequences, with 55% to 60% occurring once and the leading ten covering around 10%. These receptors' antigens are unknown. Findings and limits, study-wide: TRBV5-6, TRBV5-1 and TRBV20-1 were among roughly 5 TRBV segments more frequent in patients than controls.

Sequenced input: blood. The receptor set was obtained from a girl aged 2-10 years with multiple sclerosis.

CDR3 nucleotides: TGCGCCAGCAGCTTCATTGGGGAGACCCAGTACTTC. Its protein product is CASSFIGETQYF. The J gene is TRBJ2-5, the V gene TRBV5-1; D call uncertain. This CDR3 spans 12 amino acids. From germline, CDR1 is SGHRS and CDR2 YFSETQ. V was cut by 2 bases and J by 5 bases, with 7 bases left in between.

The chain is built from TRBV7-2 and TRBJ1-6; no firm D call. The CDR3 is 15 amino acids. Trimming removed 3 bases at V and 10 bases at J, with 16 bases between. Germline V gene lookup returns CDR1 SGHTA and CDR2 FQGNSA. CDR3 in amino acids: CASSLLPEPVSPLHF. CDR3 bases: TGTGCCAGCAGCTTGCTTCCAGAACCGGTCTCACCCCTCCACTTT.

The chain employs TRBV29-1 and TRBJ2-5; D possibly corresponds to TRBD2 (5 bases). V gave up 5 bases and J gave up 11 bases, with 33 bases separating them. The CDR3 runs 17 residues. Germline V gene sequence: CDR1 SQVTM, CDR2 ANQGSEA. CDR3 loop: CSVLAPPNNSSYNEQYF. CDR3 DNA: TGCAGCGTTCTAGCCCCGCCAAATAACTCCTCCTACAATGAGCAGTACTTC.

The rearrangement joins TRBV11-2 to TRBJ2-1, with D perhaps TRBD2 (5 bases). Germline CDR1 and CDR2: SGHAT and FQNNGV. The length of the CDR3 is 16 residues. Trimming removed 4 bases from V and 0 bases from J, with 13 bases in between. CDR3 bases: TGTGCCAGCAGCTATAGCGAGGGTAGCTCCTACAATGAGCAGTTCTTC. This codes for CASSYSEGSSYNEQFF.

V and J are TRBV18 and TRBJ2-5, with D uncertain. CDR1 is KGHSH and CDR2 is LQKENI in the germline V gene. The CDR3 runs to 11 residues. V was cut by 5 bases and J by 4 bases, with 5 bases left in between. The CDR3 reads CASSTLETQYF. Here the CDR3 DNA reads TGTGCCAGCTCAACGCTAGAGACCCAGTACTTC.

V and J are TRBV28 and TRBJ2-1, with D perhaps matching TRBD1 or TRBD2 (5 bases each). The CDR3 is 12 amino acids. Trimming cost V 11 bases and J 10 bases, with 18 bases left between them. Germline V gives CDR1 MDHEN, CDR2 SYDVKM. The CDR3 DNA sequence: TGTGCCTCAACTTCCGAGGGGTACGAGCAGTTCTTC. Translated, it gives CASTSEGYEQFF.

The chain employs TRBV4-1 and TRBJ2-1; D gene unclear. Per germline, CDR1 MGHRA and CDR2 YSYEKL. CDR3 length equals 15 residues. The V end lost 1 base, the J end lost 1 base, and 8 bases lay between the germline ends. CDR3 in DNA: TGCGCCAGCAGCCAAGTCAGCCCATCCTACAATGAGCAGTTCTTC. This gives the protein CASSQVSPSYNEQFF.

A remark on this clonotype: At one of its ends the junction is not consistent with the germline gene, which may arise from a read error. This sequence joins TRBV30 and TRBJ2-5; D is possibly TRBD2 (5 bases). The CDR3 totals 13 residues. The germline V gene has CDR1 GTSNPN and CDR2 SVGIG (reference sequence). The CDR3 is CARRSVGAETQYF. As DNA, the CDR3 is TGTGCCAGGAGGTCGGTGGGAGCCGAGACCCAGTACTTC.

The chain is built from TRBV10-3 and TRBJ1-2; D possibly corresponds to TRBD1 (5 bases). Per germline, CDR1 ENHRY and CDR2 SYGVKD. This CDR3 is built from 18 residues. V was pared by 0 bases and J by 4 bases, with 21 bases between. CDR3 DNA: TGTGCCATCAGTGAGTCGATAAGACGGGGCGGCTTAATCTATGGCTACACCTTC. It is translated as CAISESIRRGGLIYGYTF.

CDR3 sequence (DNA): TGTGCCAGCAGCTCCAACAGGGGGCACGAGCAGTACTTC. This codes for CASSSNRGHEQYF. The V and J genes are TRBV7-3 and TRBJ2-7; 9 positions agree with TRBD1. With V trimmed by 4 bases and J by 5 bases, 3 bases remained unmatched. CDR1 SGHTA and CDR2 FQGTGA come from the germline V gene. CDR3 length equals 13 residues.

The CDR3 reads CASSLIQAGYEQYF. CDR3 nucleotide sequence: TGTGCCAGCAGCTTAATACAGGCCGGCTACGAGCAGTACTTC. The gene calls are TRBV13 and TRBJ2-7, with D maybe TRBD1 (5 bases). Germline values: CDR1 PRHDT, CDR2 FYEKMQ (reference sequence). The V end lost 2 bases, the J end lost 3 bases, and 11 bases lay between the germline ends. The CDR3 runs 14 residues.

There are a few counts of this clonotype. This chain connects TRBV5-1 to TRBJ2-3; D perhaps matches TRBD1 (7 bases). CDR1 is SGHRS and CDR2 is YFSETQ in the germline V gene. Trimming took off 4 bases at V and 2 bases at J, with 14 bases between the two ends. The CDR3 length is 15 residues. CDR3 nucleotides: TGCGCCAGCAGCCCGGAGGGACAGTCCACAGATACGCAGTATTTT. Translating gives CASSPEGQSTDTQYF.

Notes on this clonotype: An end of the junction does not agree with germline; a read error may underlie this. This rearrangement joins TRBV5-5 to TRBJ2-1; no reliable D call. The CDR3 runs to 14 residues. CDR1 is SGHKS and CDR2 is YYEKEE in the germline V gene (reference sequence). CDR3 loop: CASSLVPADNEQFF. CDR3 coding DNA: TGTGCCAGTAGCTTGGTTCCGGCAGACAATGAGCAGTTCTTC.

The genes are TRBV5-1 and TRBJ2-1; D remains unclear. CDR3 length: 13 amino acids. Germline CDR1 is SGHRS and CDR2 is YFSETQ. V was cut by 3 bases and J by 10 bases, with 14 bases left in between. Written as DNA, the CDR3 is TGCGCCAGCAGCTACACCCTACAAAGGGAGCAGTTCTTC. Translating it yields CASSYTLQREQFF.

V usage is TRBV29-1 and J usage is TRBJ2-5, with D perhaps matching TRBD1 (6 bases). The DNA matches TRBJ2-7 better at its end, which makes the J call doubtful. This CDR3 spans 12 amino acids. CDR1 SQVTM and CDR2 ANQGSEA come from the germline V gene. CDR3 sequence (DNA): TGCAGCGTTGTGGGCAGGGGCGGCGAGCAGTACTTC. It yields the protein CSVVGRGGEQYF.

The rearrangement uses TRBV29-1 and TRBJ2-3; D is uncertain. The CDR3 spans 13 residues. The germline V gene has CDR1 SQVTM and CDR2 ANQGSEA. V was pared by 3 bases and J by 6 bases, with 13 bases between. The chain's CDR3 is CSVDGPPPDTQYF. DNA for the CDR3: TGCAGCGTTGATGGGCCCCCCCCGGATACGCAGTATTTT.

The CDR3 reads CSARSTGTGAYEQYF. In DNA, the CDR3 is TGCAGTGCTAGATCAACCGGGACAGGGGCCTACGAGCAGTACTTC. This rearrangement joins TRBV20-1 to TRBJ2-5; 10 nucleotides align to TRBD1. Near its end, the DNA agrees better with TRBJ2-7, so the J call may be wrong. The CDR3 sequence is 15 residues long. CDR1 and CDR2 (germline): DFQATT, SNEGSKA (reference sequence).

This clonotype was detected once. The rearrangement uses TRBV12-3 or TRBV12-4 and TRBJ2-5, with no clear D. The ends were cut back, 5 bases at V and 5 bases at J, with 15 bases in the middle. The CDR3 consists of 14 residues. CDR3 in DNA: TGTGCCAGCAGTCCGATCGGCGACGTGGAGACCCAGTACTTC. It specifies CASSPIGDVETQYF.

The DNA of the CDR3 is TGTGCCAGCAGTTACTCTTTCCAAAATTACGAGCAGTACTTC. As protein: CASSYSFQNYEQYF. The genes are TRBV6-2 or TRBV6-3 and TRBJ2-7; D not resolved. This CDR3 is 14 amino acids long. The germline CDR1 and CDR2 sequences are MNHEY and SVGEGT. V was shortened by 0 bases and J by 4 bases, with 10 bases between the two germline ends.

The table lists this clonotype with a count of one. The rearrangement joins TRBV20-1 to TRBJ2-1; the match to TRBD2 covers 14 bases. The germline gives CDR1 DFQATT, CDR2 SNEGSKA (reference sequence). The V segment lost 3 bases and the J segment 9 bases; nucleotides outside the gene matches: 7. The CDR3 extends over 15 amino acids. DNA of the CDR3: TGCAGTGCTAGGAGACTAGCGGGGGGGGCAGGTGAGCAGTTCTTC. This translates into CSARRLAGGAGEQFF.

J is TRBJ2-1 and V is TRBV9; the match to TRBD2 covers 16 bases. This CDR3 spans 19 amino acids. J gave up 8 bases and V 0 bases, and 11 bases lay outside the gene matches. Germline V gives CDR1 SGDLS, CDR2 YYNGEE. CDR3 nucleotide sequence: TGTGCCAGCAGCGTAGACCCGGGACTAGCGGGAGGGCCTATGGATGAGCAGTTCTTC. This gives the protein CASSVDPGLAGGPMDEQFF.

The table lists this clonotype with a few counts. The chain employs TRBV29-1 and TRBJ2-5; the D gene could be TRBD1 or TRBD2 (5 bases each). CDR1 SQVTM and CDR2 ANQGSEA come from the germline V gene. CDR3 length: 12 amino acids. V gave up 5 bases and J gave up 3 bases, with 10 bases separating them. The CDR3 bases are TGCAGCGTTTCCGGGACCGAAGAGACCCAGTACTTC. Amino acid sequence: CSVSGTEETQYF. The full variable domain, with the rest looked up from reference TRBV29-1 and TRBJ2-5, is SAVISQKPSRDICQRGTSLTIQCQVDSQVTMMFWYRQQPGQSLTLIATANQGSEATYESGFVIDKFPISRPNLTFSTLTVSNMSPEDSSIYLCSVSGTEETQYFGPGTRLLVL.

This clonotype turned up a few times. The chain combines TRBV29-1 with TRBJ1-2; 8 bases agree with TRBD1. V was pared by 3 bases and J by 2 bases, with 5 bases of the junction left unmatched. CDR1 and CDR2 from the germline V gene are SQVTM and ANQGSEA. The CDR3 is 14 amino acids. CDR3 coding DNA: TGCAGCGTTGATTTGGACAGGGCAAACTATGGCTACACCTTC. Its protein is CSVDLDRANYGYTF.

V and J are TRBV29-1 and TRBJ2-3; D unresolved. V was clipped by 3 bases and J by 6 bases, with 16 bases between them. CDR1 and CDR2 (germline): SQVTM, ANQGSEA. This CDR3 has 14 amino acids. CDR3 sequence reads: CSVDQSGFLDTQYF. The DNA of the CDR3 is TGCAGCGTTGATCAATCCGGTTTCTTGGATACGCAGTATTTT.

V usage is TRBV5-5 and J usage is TRBJ2-7, with 7 nucleotides matching TRBD2. After removal of 0 bases from V and 3 bases from J, the junction contained 6 bases not matched to a gene. Germline V gene data show CDR1 as SGHKS and CDR2 as YYEKEE (reference sequence). The CDR3 is 15 amino acids. The CDR3 sequence: CASSLGPSGDYEQYF. CDR3 DNA sequence: TGTGCCAGCAGCTTGGGCCCTAGCGGAGACTACGAGCAGTACTTC.

This clonotype occurred a few times. V and J are TRBV10-3 and TRBJ2-1; TRBD2 is a possible D gene (7 bases). The CDR3 runs 15 residues. Germline V gene data show CDR1 as ENHRY and CDR2 as SYGVKD. V was cut by 0 bases and J by 4 bases, with 10 bases left in between. The CDR3 spells CAISESGGAYNEQFF. Written as DNA, the CDR3 is TGTGCCATCAGTGAGTCGGGGGGGGCGTACAATGAGCAGTTCTTC.

The rearrangement uses TRBV20-1 and TRBJ2-1, with TRBD2 matching over 11 bases. The CDR3 is 14 amino acids. V lost 6 bases to trimming and J lost 4 bases; unmatched junction nucleotides: 5. Looked up from germline, CDR1 is DFQATT and CDR2 is SNEGSKA (reference sequence). The CDR3 bases are TGCAGTGCACAACTAGCGGGAGCATACAATGAGCAGTTCTTC. Its translation: CSAQLAGAYNEQFF.